This T cell receptor beta chain was obtained from a study of T cell responses to AZD1222 COVID-19 vaccine (dated by TCRdb to about 2021). In the study overall: TCR sequencing was performed for about 250 trial participants, of whom some 200 were given two doses of AZD1222 and roughly 25 were given two doses of MenACWY control vaccine. Trial participants were enrolled by age into 18-55, 56-69 and 70-plus year subgroups, with 148, 28 and 57 TCR-sequenced participants respectively.

Results the study describes overall, beyond this receptor: Conclusions about previously exposed vaccinees are limited because only a handful of AZD1222 recipients were SARS-CoV-2 seropositive at baseline. Most participants were white British and females outnumbered males, and the authors suggested that clonal diversity may have been underestimated. Reportedly, close to half of the unique spike-specific TCRs recognized epitopes lying outside the regions that are mutated in the B.1.351 and B.1.1.7 variants. Spike-specific TCR breadth and depth rose significantly after two AZD1222 doses compared with day 0 and with MenACWY recipients. In the small 56-69-year group, the increase in depth fell short of significance, most likely because of low power. No day 14 peak-response samples were available, so repertoires were characterized only after the peak T cell response. The whole spike protein was spanned by vaccine-associated CD4 TCRs, and dominant responses were seen in regions 160-218 and 743-854.

This specimen's time point label, per the study, means: about 28 days (+/-7) after the second vaccine dose. AZD1222 recipients whose second dose came at about 4 weeks and those whose second dose came at about 12 weeks were combined into one group, since spike-specific TCR depth and breadth did not differ between the two schedules. Vaccinee samples were obtained from the UK trials COV001 and COV002, which included a single-blind randomized controlled phase 2/3 trial of AZD1222 (ChAdOx1 nCoV-19) in healthy adults. Trial participant PBMC samples were collected at day 0 and day 28 after the second dose for TCRbeta chain sequencing. The CDR3 covers 13 residues, taking in both the cysteine and the phenylalanine. The CDR3 DNA has 39 bases and is translated from base 1. CDR1 is given as ENHRY and CDR2 as SYGVKD, both from the germline V gene. The junction shows trimming of 5 bases on V and 4 bases on J, plus 11 bases between the germline ends.

The CDR3 regions of human TCRbeta chains were subjected to immunosequencing. Concerning the study's data processing: TCRs in the repertoires were matched against a reference library of SARS-CoV-2-specific TCRs that had been generated with the MIRA antigen-specificity platform. Breadth was defined as the fraction of unique TCRs that were SARS-CoV-2-associated. Depth was defined as the fraction of total T cells that were SARS-CoV-2-associated. Using the MIRA data, each spike-specific TCR was mapped to the spike region that the TCR reacts to and placed in a CD4 or CD8 class. Log10-transformed breadth and depth values were compared by one-way ANOVA with Sidak's multiple comparisons tests. TCRdb obtained this table from immuneACCESS and retained in-frame rearrangements with V and J assigned. These tables miss some clones; where compared with another copy, unresolved V genes account for less than half of the shortfall, and the remainder is unexplained. V and J calls and clone size come straight from that table; D and trimming were deduced from the DNA. In all, the sample holds some 130,000 clones, and about nine tenths of those were seen once. Of the sample, about 3.5% is held by the ten largest clones.

A note on this clone: What antigen it recognizes has not been identified. Nothing much larger sits one base from this clone, and base qualities are not available.

Recombination linked TRBV10-3 to TRBJ1-2, and the D gene may be TRBD1, 6 bases matching. Sequenced here: peripheral blood, sampled 28 days after the second AZD1222 dose. The receptor was derived from an adult who received the AZD1222 COVID-19 vaccine. Here the CDR3 is given as CAISLRTAYGYTF. In nucleotide form, the sequence is TGTGCCATCAGTCTCCGGACAGCCTATGGCTACACCTTC.